The T cell receptor beta chain under discussion was sequenced for a study of shared clonotypes between healthy human individuals. Profiled with immunoSEQ multiplex PCR; TCRdb holds only in-frame clones, not every one. This table holds around 550,000 clones, about 96% found once. Sequenced: naive CD4+ T cells sorted from blood. The subset: CD45RA+ positively selected. This TCR was recovered from a woman in her 30s in good health.

CDR3 region: CAWGSVVQYF. The CDR3, as DNA: TGTGCCTGGGGAAGCGTGGTGCAGTATTTT. This chain uses TRBV30 with TRBJ2-3; D unclear. There are 10 residues in the CDR3. Trimming removed 5 bases at V and 11 bases at J, with 11 bases between. Per the germline V gene, CDR1 is GTSNPN and CDR2 is SVGIG (reference sequence).